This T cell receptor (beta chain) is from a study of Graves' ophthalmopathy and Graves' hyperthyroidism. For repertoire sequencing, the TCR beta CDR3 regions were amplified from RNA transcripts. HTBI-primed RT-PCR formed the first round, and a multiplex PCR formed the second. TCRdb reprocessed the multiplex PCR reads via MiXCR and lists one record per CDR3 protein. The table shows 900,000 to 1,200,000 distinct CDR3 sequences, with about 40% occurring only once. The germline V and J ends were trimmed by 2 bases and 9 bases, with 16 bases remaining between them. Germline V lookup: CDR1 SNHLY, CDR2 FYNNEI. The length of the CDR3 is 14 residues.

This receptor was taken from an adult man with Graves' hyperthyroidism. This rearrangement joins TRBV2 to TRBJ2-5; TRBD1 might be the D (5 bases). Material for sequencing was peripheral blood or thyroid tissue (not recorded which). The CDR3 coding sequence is TGTGCCAGCAGTGAACAGGGCGGCAATCAGCCCCAGTACTTC. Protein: CASSEQGGNQPQYF. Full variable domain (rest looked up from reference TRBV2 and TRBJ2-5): EPEVTQTPSHQVTQMGQEVILRCVPISNHLYFYWYRQILGQKVEFLVSFYNNEISEKSEIFDDQFSVERPDGSNFTLKIRSTKLEDSAMYFCASSEQGGNQPQYFGPGTRLLVL.